The entry below gives a single T cell receptor (beta chain) sequence along with its context. The data are from a study of T-cell memory formation after mild COVID-19. Employing constant-segment primers, 5'RACE generated TCR alpha and TCR beta cDNA libraries bearing sample barcodes and UMIs. TCRdb reprocessed the 5' RACE reads with MiXCR, giving one entry per CDR3 protein. Of about 180,000 distinct CDR3 sequences listed, about 18% are singletons. The sample was PBMCs or a T cell subset sorted from them (not recorded which). The source is a man between 18 and 35 years old who had mild COVID-19 (a few samples of this study predate the infection). Cell type and time point are not known.

CDR3 in DNA: TGTGCCAGCAGCTTTTTGGGGTCACCCCTCCACTTT. Translation: CASSFLGSPLHF. The V gene is TRBV7-3, the J gene TRBJ1-6; unclear D gene. Germline loops: CDR1 SGHTA, CDR2 FQGTGA. This CDR3 contains 12 residues. V lost 3 bases and J lost 10, with 7 bases in between.